This T cell receptor (beta chain) is from a study of cytomegalovirus exposure and HLA in healthy donors. A word on this clone: Its specificity is not known.

Study-level findings and limits: Overall, approximately 150 TCR beta chains were annotated as cytomegalovirus-associated. By a later analysis, the bulk of CMV-associated TCR beta chains appeared HLA-restricted.

Primers for the PCR totalled 60 Vbeta and 13 Jbeta. Repertoires were generated with immunoSEQ multiplex PCR, while TCRdb's copy carries only in-frame clones and drops some. This sample carries more than 140,000 clones, about 75% of them seen once, and the ten largest clones take 0.5% to 0.85%. Specimen: PBMCs. This sequence was found in a male donor in good health and CMV-seronegative.

The CDR3 reads CASSYSGTANSPLHF. In nucleotides, the CDR3 is TGTGCCAGCAGTTATTCCGGGACAGCTAATTCACCCCTCCACTTT. The chain recombines TRBV5-5 with TRBJ1-6, with TRBD1 matching over 7 bases. V lost 5 bases, J lost 6 bases, and 8 bases stayed unmatched. The CDR3 loop spans 15 amino acids. CDR1 SGHKS and CDR2 YYEKEE come from the germline V gene (reference sequence).